Sequencing of this T cell receptor beta chain was carried out in a study of T-cell reconstitution after alpha-beta-depleted transplantation in children. Study results and limitations: The main origin of T-cell counts and diversity one year after transplant was newly produced T cells.

This clonotype showed up just once. No antigen is known for it. Construction of the TCRbeta library involved unique molecular identifiers. TCRdb called the PCR reads again in MiXCR, with one record for every CDR3 protein. There are about 470,000 distinct CDR3 sequences in the sample; roughly 43% occur only once, and 25% to 30% lies in the top ten. This CDR3 spans 12 amino acids. The germline V and J ends were trimmed by 6 bases and 7 bases, with 13 bases remaining between them. CDR1 and CDR2 from the germline V gene are MNHEY and SVGAGI. The source was PBMCs, collected before TCRalphabeta/CD19-depleted stem cell transplant. This sequence originates from a girl aged 2 to 9 with aplastic anemia, due to receive a stem cell transplant. The rearrangement uses TRBV6-5 and TRBJ2-7; no clear D. Written as DNA, the CDR3 is TGTGCCAGCAGGAGGTCCTTGAGTGAGCAGTACTTC. It codes for CASRRSLSEQYF.